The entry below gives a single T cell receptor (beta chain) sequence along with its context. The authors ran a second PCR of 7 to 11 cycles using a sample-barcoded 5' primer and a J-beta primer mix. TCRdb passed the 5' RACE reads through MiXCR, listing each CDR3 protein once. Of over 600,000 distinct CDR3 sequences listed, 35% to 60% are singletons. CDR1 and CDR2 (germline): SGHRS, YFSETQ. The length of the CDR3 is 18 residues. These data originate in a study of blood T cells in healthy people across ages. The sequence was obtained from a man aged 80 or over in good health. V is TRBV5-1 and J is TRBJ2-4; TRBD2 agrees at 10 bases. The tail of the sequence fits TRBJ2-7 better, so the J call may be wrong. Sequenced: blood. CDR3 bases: TGCGCCAGCAGCTTGGTAGGCACGGCCGGGACTAGCGACTACGAGCAGTACTTC. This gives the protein CASSLVGTAGTSDYEQYF.